This T cell receptor beta chain was recorded in a study of cytomegalovirus exposure and HLA in healthy donors. Study-level points and caveats: The study designated roughly 160 TCR beta chains cytomegalovirus-associated. Researchers left out some V segments, among them TRBV6-2 and TRBV6-3, as indistinguishable. CMV serostatus was the only recorded immune exposure for donors.

Worth noting for this clone: Its antigen is unidentified.

It was with 60 Vbeta and 13 Jbeta primers that the PCR ran. Clones were sequenced by immunoSEQ multiplex PCR, and TCRdb holds only the in-frame ones, with some missing. The sample records about 98,000 clones, roughly 70% being singletons. The CDR3 is 16 amino acids. Germline V lookup: CDR1 MNHEY, CDR2 SMNVEV (reference sequence). After removal of 6 bases from V and 5 bases from J, the junction contained 13 bases not matched to a gene. The sequenced sample was PBMCs. This clonotype originated in a man in his fifties or sixties in good health and CMV-seronegative. V is TRBV27 and J is TRBJ2-1; 7 bases agree with TRBD2. CDR3 sequence reads: CASRPGLIVLNNEQFF. DNA for the CDR3: TGTGCCAGCAGACCGGGACTAATAGTATTGAACAATGAGCAGTTCTTC.